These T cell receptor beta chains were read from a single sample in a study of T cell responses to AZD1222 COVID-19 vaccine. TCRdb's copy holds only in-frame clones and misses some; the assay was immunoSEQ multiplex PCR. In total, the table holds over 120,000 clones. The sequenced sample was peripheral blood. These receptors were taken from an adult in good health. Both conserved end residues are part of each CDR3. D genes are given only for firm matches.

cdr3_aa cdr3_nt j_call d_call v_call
CAWSDRGRGQPQHF TGTGCCTGGAGTGACAGGGGTAGAGGTCAGCCCCAGCATTTT TRBJ1-5 TRBD1 TRBV30
CASDPGQGNSPLHF TGTGCCAGCGACCCGGGACAGGGAAATTCACCCCTCCACTTT TRBJ1-6 TRBD1 TRBV7-9
CASSTRTGVAYEQYF TGTGCCAGTAGTACACGGACAGGGGTAGCCTACGAGCAGTACTTC TRBJ2-7 TRBD1 TRBV19
CASSPTPIGQISGNTIYF TGTGCCAGCAGTCCTACTCCCATTGGACAGATCTCTGGAAACACCATATATTTT TRBJ1-3 . TRBV6-6
CATSRDETGGTQYF TGTGCCACCAGCAGAGATGAGACCGGGGGAACCCAGTACTTC TRBJ2-5 . TRBV15
CASSQKRADYNEQFF TGTGCCAGCAGCCAAAAGAGGGCAGACTACAATGAGCAGTTCTTC TRBJ2-1 . TRBV14
CASSRATGAREKLFF TGTGCCAGCAGCCGCGCCACAGGGGCGCGTGAAAAACTGTTTTTT TRBJ1-4 TRBD1 TRBV7-9
CASSESPVGETQYF TGTGCCAGCAGTGAAAGTCCAGTTGGGGAGACCCAGTACTTC TRBJ2-5 . TRBV2
CAISEGVLGYTF TGTGCCATCAGTGAAGGTGTGCTTGGCTACACCTTC TRBJ1-2 . TRBV10-3
CASSAYRGPGNTIYF TGTGCCAGCAGCGCTTACAGGGGGCCTGGAAACACCATATATTTT TRBJ1-3 TRBD1 TRBV11-3
CASSSRRQTSTDTQYF TGTGCCAGCAGTTCCCGTAGACAGACGAGCACAGATACGCAGTATTTT TRBJ2-3 . TRBV6-2/TRBV6-3
CASSSYRGAYEQYF TGTGCCAGCAGTTCATACAGGGGGGCCTACGAGCAGTACTTC TRBJ2-7 TRBD1 TRBV6-5
CASSPPGTNYGYTF TGTGCCAGCTCACCACCTGGGACAAACTATGGCTACACCTTC TRBJ1-2 . TRBV18
CASSLSGGDYGYTF TGCGCCAGCAGCTTGTCAGGGGGCGACTATGGCTACACCTTC TRBJ1-2 TRBD1 TRBV5-1
CASSLQMDEQFF TGTGCCAGCAGCCTTCAGATGGATGAGCAGTTCTTC TRBJ2-1 . TRBV3-1/TRBV3-2
CASSNPGGVGTEAFF TGTGCCAGTAGTAACCCCGGGGGGGTCGGCACTGAAGCTTTCTTT TRBJ1-1 . TRBV19
CASGLGLTGYLDGYTF TGTGCTAGTGGTTTGGGATTGACAGGGTATCTTGATGGCTACACCTTC TRBJ1-2 TRBD1 TRBV12-5
CASSLLAGTYGYTF TGTGCCAGCAGCTTATTAGCAGGAACCTATGGCTACACCTTC TRBJ1-2 . TRBV7-3
CASSYSRQGVTEAFF TGTGCCAGCAGTTACTCGCGCCAGGGGGTCACTGAAGCTTTCTTT TRBJ1-1 TRBD1 TRBV6-5
CASSPQNSGNTIYF TGTGCCAGCTCACCACAAAACAGTGGAAACACCATATATTTT TRBJ1-3 . TRBV18
CASNFLGGTDTQYF TGTGCCAGCAATTTCTTGGGAGGGACAGATACGCAGTATTTT TRBJ2-3 TRBD2 TRBV6-5
CASSPTGLQETQYF TGTGCCAGCAGCCCGACAGGCCTCCAAGAGACCCAGTACTTC TRBJ2-5 . TRBV3-1/TRBV3-2
CASSPERGLRDEQYF TGTGCCAGCAGCCCGGAGCGGGGCCTCCGGGACGAGCAGTACTTC TRBJ2-7 TRBD2 TRBV7-8
CATSDSSAAETQYF TGTGCCACCAGTGATTCCTCCGCCGCCGAGACCCAGTACTTC TRBJ2-5 . TRBV24-1
CAWSVPGRNTEAFF TGTGCCTGGAGTGTCCCAGGGCGGAACACTGAAGCTTTCTTT TRBJ1-1 . TRBV30
CASRDRKAYEQYF TGTGCCAGCAGAGACAGGAAAGCCTACGAGCAGTACTTC TRBJ2-7 . TRBV6-5
CASSRPGTGRLSYEQYF TGTGCCAGCAGCCGTCCCGGGACAGGGAGATTGAGCTACGAGCAGTACTTC TRBJ2-7 TRBD1 TRBV5-4
CASSRDQNYGYTF TGTGCCAGCAGTCGGGACCAGAACTATGGCTACACCTTC TRBJ1-2 . TRBV12-3/TRBV12-4
CASPDSSHPLYEQYF TGTGCCAGCCCGGATAGCTCTCATCCCCTCTACGAGCAGTACTTC TRBJ2-7 . TRBV12-1
CASSEEGPAYEQYF TGTGCCAGCAGTGAGGAGGGGCCAGCCTACGAGCAGTACTTC TRBJ2-7 . TRBV2
CASSLLPRPSSYNEQFF TGTGCCAGCAGCTTACTCCCTAGGCCAAGCTCCTACAATGAGCAGTTCTTC TRBJ2-1 . TRBV7-2
CASTAAGNGELFF TGTGCCAGCACGGCGGCGGGGAACGGGGAGCTGTTTTTT TRBJ2-2 . TRBV11-2
CATSDFEGWEYNEQFF TGTGCCACCAGTGATTTTGAGGGGTGGGAATACAATGAGCAGTTCTTC TRBJ2-1 . TRBV24-1
CASSVTLMNTEAFF TGTGCCAGCAGCGTAACCTTGATGAACACTGAAGCTTTCTTT TRBJ1-1 . TRBV9
CASSPPPGSPNGYTF TGTGCCAGCAGTCCCCCTCCCGGCTCACCTAATGGCTACACCTTC TRBJ1-2 . TRBV28
CASSSTTGAGGEKLFF TGTGCCAGCAGCTCGACAACAGGGGCCGGCGGTGAAAAACTGTTTTTT TRBJ1-4 TRBD1 TRBV11-1
CASSRGQGKTEAFF TGTGCCAGCAGCCGCGGACAGGGGAAGACTGAAGCTTTCTTT TRBJ1-1 TRBD1 TRBV3-1/TRBV3-2
CASSPQDLGGELFF TGTGCCAGTAGTCCCCAAGACCTGGGCGGGGAGCTGTTTTTT TRBJ2-2 . TRBV19
CASSQVLRDSPLHF TGTGCCAGCAGCCAAGTTCTCAGGGATTCACCCCTCCACTTT TRBJ1-6 . TRBV14
CASSAPQSGTGFSPLHF TGTGCCAGCAGTGCGCCCCAATCCGGGACAGGGTTTTCACCCCTCCACTTT TRBJ1-6 TRBD1 TRBV2